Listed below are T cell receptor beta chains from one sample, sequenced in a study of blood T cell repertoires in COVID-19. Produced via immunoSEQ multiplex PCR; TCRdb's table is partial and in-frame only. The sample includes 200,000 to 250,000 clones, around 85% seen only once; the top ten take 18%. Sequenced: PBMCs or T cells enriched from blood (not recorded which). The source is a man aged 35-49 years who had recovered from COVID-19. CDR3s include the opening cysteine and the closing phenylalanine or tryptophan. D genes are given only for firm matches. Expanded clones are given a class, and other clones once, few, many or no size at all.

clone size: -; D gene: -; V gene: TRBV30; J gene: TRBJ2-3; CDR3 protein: CAWNAPGRGYTDTQYF; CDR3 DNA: TGTGCCTGGAATGCCCCCGGAAGGGGCTACACAGATACGCAGTATTTT
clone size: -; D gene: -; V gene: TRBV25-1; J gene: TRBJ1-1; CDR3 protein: CASRGEGTEAFF; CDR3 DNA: TGTGCCAGCAGGGGGGAGGGCACTGAAGCTTTCTTT
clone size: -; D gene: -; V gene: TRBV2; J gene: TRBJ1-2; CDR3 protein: CASSDWAGDYGYTF; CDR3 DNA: TGTGCCAGCAGTGACTGGGCCGGGGATTATGGCTACACCTTC
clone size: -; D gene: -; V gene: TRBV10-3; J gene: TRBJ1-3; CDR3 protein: CAISEGSGGTGNTIYF; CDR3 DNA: TGTGCCATCAGTGAGGGTTCAGGAGGGACTGGAAACACCATATATTTT
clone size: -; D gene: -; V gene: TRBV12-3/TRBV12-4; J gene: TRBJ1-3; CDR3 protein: CASSYQGNTIYF; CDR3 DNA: TGTGCCAGCAGTTATCAAGGAAACACCATATATTTT
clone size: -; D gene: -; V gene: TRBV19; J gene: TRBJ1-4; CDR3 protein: CASQTREQANEKLFF; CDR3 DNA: TGTGCCAGTCAAACCAGGGAACAGGCTAATGAAAAACTGTTTTTT
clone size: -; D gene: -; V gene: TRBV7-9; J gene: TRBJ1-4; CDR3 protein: CASSSQAGINEKLFF; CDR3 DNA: TGTGCCAGCAGCTCCCAGGCAGGGATCAATGAAAAACTGTTTTTT
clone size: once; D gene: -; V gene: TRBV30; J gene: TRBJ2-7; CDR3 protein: CAWNGGGGYEQYF; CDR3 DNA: TGTGCCTGGAATGGGGGCGGAGGCTACGAGCAGTACTTC
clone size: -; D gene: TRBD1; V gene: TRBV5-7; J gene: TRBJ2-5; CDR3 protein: CASSFKQGAKETQYF; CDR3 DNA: TGTGCCAGCAGCTTCAAACAGGGGGCGAAAGAGACCCAGTACTTC
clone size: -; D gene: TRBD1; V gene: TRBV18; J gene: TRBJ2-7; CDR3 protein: CASSPTGDGYEQYF; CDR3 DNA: TGTGCCAGCTCTCCAACAGGGGACGGCTACGAGCAGTACTTC
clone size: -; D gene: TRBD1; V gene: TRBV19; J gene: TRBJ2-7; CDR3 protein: CASSNPGQAATYEQYF; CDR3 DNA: TGTGCCAGTAGCAACCCAGGACAGGCCGCTACCTACGAGCAGTACTTC
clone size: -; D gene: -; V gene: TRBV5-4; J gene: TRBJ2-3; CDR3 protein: CASSVPGADTQYF; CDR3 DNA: TGTGCCAGCAGCGTACCAGGGGCAGATACGCAGTATTTT
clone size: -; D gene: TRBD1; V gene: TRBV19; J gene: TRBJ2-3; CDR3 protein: CASSIATGIWGDTQYF; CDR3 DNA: TGTGCCAGTAGTATAGCGACAGGGATTTGGGGTGATACGCAGTATTTT
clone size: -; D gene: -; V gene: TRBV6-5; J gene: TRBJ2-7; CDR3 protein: CASTSGPNGGEQYF; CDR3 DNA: TGTGCCAGCACTTCCGGGCCTAACGGGGGCGAGCAGTACTTC
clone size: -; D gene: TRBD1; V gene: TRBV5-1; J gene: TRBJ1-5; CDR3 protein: CASSVQGEDNQPQHF; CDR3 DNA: TGCGCCAGCAGCGTGCAGGGGGAGGACAATCAGCCCCAGCATTTT
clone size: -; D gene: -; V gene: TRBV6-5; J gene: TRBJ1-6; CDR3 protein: CASSYRTVRYNSPLHF; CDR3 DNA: TGTGCCAGCAGTTACCGAACAGTGCGATATAATTCACCCCTCCACTTT
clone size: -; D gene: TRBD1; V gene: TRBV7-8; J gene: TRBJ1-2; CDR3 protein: CASSVTGGMDYGYTF; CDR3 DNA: TGTGCCAGCAGTGTAACAGGGGGCATGGACTATGGCTACACCTTC
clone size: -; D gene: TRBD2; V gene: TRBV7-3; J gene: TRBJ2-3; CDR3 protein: CASSLYGGLAGGRNTDTQYF; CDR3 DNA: TGTGCCAGCAGCTTATACGGGGGACTAGCGGGAGGCCGAAACACAGATACGCAGTATTTT
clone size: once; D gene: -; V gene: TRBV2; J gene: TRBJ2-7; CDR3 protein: CATGRTEYYEQYF; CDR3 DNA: TGTGCCACCGGGCGGACAGAGTACTACGAGCAGTACTTC
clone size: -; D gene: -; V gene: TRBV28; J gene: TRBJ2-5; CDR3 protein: CASSLAAATWESAQYF; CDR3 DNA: TGTGCCAGCAGTTTAGCGGCAGCAACCTGGGAGAGCGCCCAGTACTTC
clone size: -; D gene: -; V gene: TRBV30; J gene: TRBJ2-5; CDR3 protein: CARLNQETQYF; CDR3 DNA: TGTGCCCGCCTAAATCAAGAGACCCAGTACTTC
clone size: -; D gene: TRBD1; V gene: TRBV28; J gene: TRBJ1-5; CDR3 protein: CASSSGQGLNQPQHF; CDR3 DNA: TGTGCCAGCAGTTCGGGACAGGGGCTCAATCAGCCCCAGCATTTT
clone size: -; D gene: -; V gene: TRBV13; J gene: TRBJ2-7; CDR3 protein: CASSLQGPSYEQYF; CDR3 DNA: TGTGCCAGCAGCTTACAGGGGCCCTCCTACGAGCAGTACTTC
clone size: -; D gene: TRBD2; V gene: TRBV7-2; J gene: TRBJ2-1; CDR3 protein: CASGLRGGYNEQFF; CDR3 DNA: TGTGCCAGCGGTCTACGCGGGGGGTACAATGAGCAGTTCTTC
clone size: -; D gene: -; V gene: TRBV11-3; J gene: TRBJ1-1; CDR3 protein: CASSLDFGSGTEAFF; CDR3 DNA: TGTGCCAGCAGCTTAGATTTCGGGTCCGGCACTGAAGCTTTCTTT
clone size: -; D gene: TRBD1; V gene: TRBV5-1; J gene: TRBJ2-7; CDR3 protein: CASSGDRHEQYF; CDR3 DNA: TGCGCCAGCAGCGGGGACAGGCACGAGCAGTACTTC
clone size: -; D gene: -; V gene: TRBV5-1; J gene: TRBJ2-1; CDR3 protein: CASSLWSGVGYNEQFF; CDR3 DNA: TGCGCCAGCAGCTTGTGGTCGGGAGTAGGCTACAATGAGCAGTTCTTC
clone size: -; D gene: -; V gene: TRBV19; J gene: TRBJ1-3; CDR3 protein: CASSEPGRGNGNTIYF; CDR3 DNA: TGTGCCAGTAGTGAACCAGGGAGGGGAAATGGAAACACCATATATTTT
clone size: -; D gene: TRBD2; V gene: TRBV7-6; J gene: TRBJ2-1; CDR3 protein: CASSLLAGGPGNEQFF; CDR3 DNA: TGTGCCAGCAGCTTACTAGCGGGAGGGCCGGGGAATGAGCAGTTCTTC
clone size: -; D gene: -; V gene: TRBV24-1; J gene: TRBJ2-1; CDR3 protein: CATSDFQGTDEQFF; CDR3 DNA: TGTGCCACCAGTGATTTCCAGGGGACCGATGAGCAGTTCTTC
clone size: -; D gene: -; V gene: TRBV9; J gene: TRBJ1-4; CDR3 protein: CASSVTGNSNEKLFF; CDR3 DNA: TGTGCCAGCAGCGTAACGGGGAATTCTAATGAAAAACTGTTTTTT
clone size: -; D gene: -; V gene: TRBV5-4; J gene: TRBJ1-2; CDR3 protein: CASSLPGDYGYTF; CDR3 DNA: TGTGCCAGCAGCTTGCCAGGGGACTATGGCTACACCTTC
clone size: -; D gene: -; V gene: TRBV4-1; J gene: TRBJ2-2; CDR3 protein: CASSQGLLNTGELFF; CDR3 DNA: TGCGCCAGCAGCCAAGGACTTTTGAACACCGGGGAGCTGTTTTTT
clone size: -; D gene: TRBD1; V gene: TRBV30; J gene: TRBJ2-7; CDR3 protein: CAWSRDRAYEQYF; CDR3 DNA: TGTGCCTGGAGTCGGGACAGAGCCTACGAGCAGTACTTC
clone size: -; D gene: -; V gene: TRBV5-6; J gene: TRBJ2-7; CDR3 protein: CASSFSQVEQYF; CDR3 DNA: TGTGCCAGCAGTTTTTCCCAGGTCGAGCAGTACTTC
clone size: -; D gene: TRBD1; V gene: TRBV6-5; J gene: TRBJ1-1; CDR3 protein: CASSYFRTGNTEAFF; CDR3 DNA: TGTGCCAGCAGTTACTTCAGGACAGGGAACACTGAAGCTTTCTTT
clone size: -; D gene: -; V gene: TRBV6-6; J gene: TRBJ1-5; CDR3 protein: CASTFAVNQPQHF; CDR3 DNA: TGTGCCAGCACGTTTGCAGTCAATCAGCCCCAGCATTTT
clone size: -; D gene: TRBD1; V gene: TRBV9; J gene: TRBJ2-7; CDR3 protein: CASSPLGQGAFYEQYF; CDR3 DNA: TGTGCCAGCAGCCCATTGGGGCAGGGGGCATTCTACGAGCAGTACTTC
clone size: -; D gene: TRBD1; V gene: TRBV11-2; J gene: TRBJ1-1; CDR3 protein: CASSLRQGLEAFF; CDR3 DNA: TGTGCCAGCAGCCTCAGACAGGGATTGGAAGCTTTCTTT
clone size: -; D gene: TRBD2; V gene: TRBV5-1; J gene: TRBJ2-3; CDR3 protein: CASSSGLAGGVLDTQYF; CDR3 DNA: TGCGCCAGCAGCTCGGGACTAGCGGGAGGAGTCCTGGATACGCAGTATTTT
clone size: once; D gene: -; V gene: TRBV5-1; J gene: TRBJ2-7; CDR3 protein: CASSLGGLYEQYF; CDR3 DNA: TGCGCCAGCAGCTTGGGAGGGCTCTACGAGCAGTACTTC
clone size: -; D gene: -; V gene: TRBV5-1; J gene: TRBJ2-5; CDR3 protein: CASSLSREETQYF; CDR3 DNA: TGCGCCAGCAGCCTGTCCCGGGAGGAGACCCAGTACTTC
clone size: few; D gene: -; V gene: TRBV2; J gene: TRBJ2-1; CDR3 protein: CASSEEPTRRFYNEQFF; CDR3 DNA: TGTGCCAGCAGTGAAGAACCGACTCGGCGCTTTTACAATGAGCAGTTCTTC
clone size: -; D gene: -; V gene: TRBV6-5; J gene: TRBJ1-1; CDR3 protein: CASSYIPGKRNTEAFF; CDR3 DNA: TGTGCCAGCAGTTACATCCCCGGGAAGCGGAACACTGAAGCTTTCTTT
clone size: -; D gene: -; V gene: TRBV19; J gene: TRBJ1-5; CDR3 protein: CASSIMGSQPQHF; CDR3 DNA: TGTGCCAGTAGTATTATGGGGAGTCAGCCCCAGCATTTT
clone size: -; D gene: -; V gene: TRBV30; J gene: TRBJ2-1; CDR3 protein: CAWGRSYNEQFF; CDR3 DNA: TGTGCCTGGGGGCGGTCCTACAATGAGCAGTTCTTC
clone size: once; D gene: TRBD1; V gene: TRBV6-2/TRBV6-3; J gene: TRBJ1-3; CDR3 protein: CASSYSPGQGAGNTIYF; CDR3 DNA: TGTGCCAGCAGTTACTCGCCGGGACAGGGGGCTGGAAACACCATATATTTT
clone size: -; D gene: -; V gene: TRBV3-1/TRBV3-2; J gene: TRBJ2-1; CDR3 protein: CASSQDLSSGYEQFF; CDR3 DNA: TGTGCCAGCAGCCAAGATCTAAGTAGCGGCTATGAGCAGTTCTTC
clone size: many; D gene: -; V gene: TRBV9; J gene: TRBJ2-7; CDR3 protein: CASSVGDTGYEQYF; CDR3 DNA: TGTGCCAGCAGCGTAGGGGACACTGGCTACGAGCAGTACTTC
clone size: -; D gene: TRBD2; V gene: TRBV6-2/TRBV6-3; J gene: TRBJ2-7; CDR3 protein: CASSYSGLAGGSSYEQYF; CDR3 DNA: TGTGCCAGCAGTTACTCGGGACTAGCGGGGGGGAGCTCCTACGAGCAGTACTTC
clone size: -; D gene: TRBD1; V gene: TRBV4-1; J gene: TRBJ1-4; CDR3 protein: CASSLLGTGGEKLFF; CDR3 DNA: TGCGCCAGCAGCCTCCTTGGGACAGGGGGTGAAAAACTGTTTTTT
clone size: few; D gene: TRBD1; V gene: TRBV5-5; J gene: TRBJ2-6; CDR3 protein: CASSQGTGHGANVLTF; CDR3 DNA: TGTGCCAGCAGCCAAGGGACAGGGCATGGGGCCAACGTCCTGACTTTC
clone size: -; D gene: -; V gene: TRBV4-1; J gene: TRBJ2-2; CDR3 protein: CASSQGEGGDTGELFF; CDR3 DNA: TGCGCCAGCAGCCAAGGGGAAGGGGGTGACACCGGGGAGCTGTTTTTT
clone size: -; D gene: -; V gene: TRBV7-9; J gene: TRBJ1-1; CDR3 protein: CASSLGLTGMNTEAFF; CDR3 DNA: TGTGCCAGCAGCTTGGGTTTAACAGGGATGAACACTGAAGCTTTCTTT
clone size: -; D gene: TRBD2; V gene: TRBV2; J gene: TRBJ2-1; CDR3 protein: CASSLAGVGLSYNEQFF; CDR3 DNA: TGTGCCAGCAGTTTAGCGGGAGTGGGGCTCTCCTACAATGAGCAGTTCTTC
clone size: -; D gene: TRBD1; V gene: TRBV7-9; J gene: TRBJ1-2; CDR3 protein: CASSLIGDRGRRGHGYTF; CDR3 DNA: TGTGCCAGCAGCTTAATAGGGGACAGGGGGCGCAGGGGCCATGGCTACACCTTC
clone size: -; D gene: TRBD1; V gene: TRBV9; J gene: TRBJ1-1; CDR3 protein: CASSVGQGNTEAFF; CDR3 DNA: TGTGCCAGCAGCGTAGGACAGGGTAACACTGAAGCTTTCTTT
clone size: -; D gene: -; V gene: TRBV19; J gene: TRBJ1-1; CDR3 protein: CASSWRDLNTEAFF; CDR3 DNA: TGTGCCAGTAGTTGGAGGGACTTGAACACTGAAGCTTTCTTT
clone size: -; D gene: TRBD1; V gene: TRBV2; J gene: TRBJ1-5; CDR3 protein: CASSEGQANQPQHF; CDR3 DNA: TGTGCCAGCAGTGAGGGACAGGCGAATCAGCCCCAGCATTTT